This TCR beta chain is drawn from a study of OX40 agonist ivuxolimab in advanced cancers. Study in general: The dose-escalation cohort had hepatocellular carcinoma, melanoma, renal cell or head and neck cancer. At 65% to 90% male, the cohort had a mean age of 60 years, ranging from roughly 20 to 90. Study-wide results and limits: Low normalized T-cell clonal expansion also characterized some of the nonresponders.

Turning to this clone: Antigen unknown.

Germline CDR1 and CDR2: MDHEN and SYDVKM. Germline trimming cut 5 bases from V and 8 bases from J; bases unmatched to any gene: 11. The CDR3 is made up of 14 amino acids. Here immunoSEQ multiplex PCR was the method, and the copy in TCRdb shows in-frame clones only, minus some. The sample lists under 50,000 clones, 88% seen once, with roughly 8.4% in the top ten. This TCR came from an adult with an advanced solid tumor such as melanoma, head and neck, liver or kidney cancer. Sequenced material: CD4+ or CD8+ T cells sorted from blood, taken in a trial of the OX40 agonist ivuxolimab. This sequence joins TRBV28 and TRBJ1-2, with TRBD1 matching over 7 bases. The CDR3 spells CASSQPGTVRGYTF. The CDR3 bases are TGTGCCAGCAGTCAACCAGGGACAGTCCGCGGCTACACCTTC.